These 26 T cell receptor beta chains share one sample of origin, sequenced in a study of T cell changes during pregnancy in multiple sclerosis. The protocol was immunoSEQ multiplex PCR, while the TCRdb copy is restricted to in-frame clones and leaves out a portion. The table includes 80,000 to 100,000 clones, 90% to 95% detected once. Source: peripheral blood, taken after pregnancy. All receptors derive from a female donor in good health, enrolled as a control in a pregnancy study.

This chain connects TRBV15 to TRBJ2-3, with D perhaps TRBD2 (6 bases). The length of the CDR3 is 15 residues. From germline, CDR1 is LNHNV and CDR2 YYDKDF (reference sequence). V was shortened by 5 bases and J by 4 bases, with 16 bases between the two germline ends. The chain's CDR3 is CATSPALGGSDTQYF. The CDR3 DNA reads as TGTGCCACCAGCCCAGCTCTGGGAGGATCAGATACGCAGTATTTT.

V gene TRBV5-5 combines with J gene TRBJ1-6; D remains unclear. Per the germline V gene, CDR1 is SGHKS and CDR2 is YYEKEE (reference sequence). This CDR3 comprises 15 residues. Trimming removed 4 bases at V and 7 bases at J, with 15 bases between. DNA for the CDR3: TGTGCCAGCAGCCTCCCGAGGGTGTGGAATTCACCCCTCCACTTT. It encodes CASSLPRVWNSPLHF.

The rearrangement joins TRBV11-2 to TRBJ1-3; TRBD1 agrees at 7 bases. Germline V gene lookup returns CDR1 SGHAT and CDR2 FQNNGV. The CDR3 runs to 15 residues. With V trimmed by 4 bases and J by 2 bases, 5 bases remained unmatched. The CDR3 nucleotides are TGTGCCAGCAGCTCCCGACAGGGCACTGGAAACACCATATATTTT. It is translated as CASSSRQGTGNTIYF.

The rearrangement links TRBV4-3 to TRBJ2-2, with unresolved D. The CDR3 sequence is 16 residues long. The germline V and J ends were trimmed by 1 base and 5 bases, with 14 bases remaining between them. Germline V gives CDR1 LGHNA, CDR2 YSLEER. CDR3 protein: CASSQVAGSKTGELFF. The CDR3 bases are TGCGCCAGCAGCCAAGTAGCCGGGTCCAAAACCGGGGAGCTGTTTTTT.

The genes are TRBV11-3 and TRBJ2-1, with D perhaps TRBD1 (6 bases). From germline, CDR1 is SGHNT and CDR2 YENEEA. The V end lost 0 bases, the J end lost 12 bases, and 21 bases lay between the germline ends. This CDR3 has 16 residues. The CDR3 loop reads CASSLEKGPGQTRQFF. The CDR3 DNA is TGTGCCAGCAGCTTAGAAAAGGGACCAGGACAGACTCGGCAGTTCTTC.

The CDR3 spells CASSLRGNGYTF. The CDR3, as DNA: TGTGCCAGCAGCTTACGGGGGAATGGCTACACCTTC. V is TRBV7-2 and J is TRBJ1-2; perhaps TRBD1 as D (5 bases). The CDR3 extends over 12 amino acids. Germline assignment: CDR1 SGHTA and CDR2 FQGNSA. V gave up 2 bases and J gave up 6 bases, with 7 bases separating them.

The chain combines TRBV5-1 with TRBJ2-5; 9 nucleotides agree with TRBD2. Germline V CDR1 and CDR2: SGHRS, YFSETQ. This CDR3 region has 15 residues. V trimming: 0 bases; J trimming: 3 bases; junction bases outside the gene matches: 3. The CDR3 loop is CASSLARGGKETQYF. The CDR3 nucleotides are TGCGCCAGCAGCTTGGCGCGGGGGGGTAAAGAGACCCAGTACTTC.

V usage is TRBV4-2 and J usage is TRBJ2-7; 8 bases are a match to TRBD1. Germline-derived CDR1 and CDR2 are LGHNA and YNFKEQ. This CDR3 comprises 16 residues. V lost 1 base and J lost 4; bases outside the gene matches: 9. The CDR3 DNA reads as TGTGCCAGCAGCCAAGCCCCAGGGGGCCCCCGGTACGAGCAGTACTTC. Translated: CASSQAPGGPRYEQYF.

The genes are TRBV7-9 and TRBJ1-1; D gene uncertain. Trimming pared 1 base from V and 0 bases from J, leaving 9 bases between. Germline CDR1 and CDR2: SEHNR and FQNEAQ (reference sequence). There are 15 residues in the CDR3. The CDR3 DNA reads as TGTGCCAGCAGCTTAGTTCCGGGGATGAACACTGAAGCTTTCTTT. It encodes CASSLVPGMNTEAFF. Together with reference TRBV7-9 and TRBJ1-1, the CDR3 gives the full variable domain: DTGVSQNPRHKITKRGQNVTFRCDPISEHNRLYWYRQTLGQGPEFLTYFQNEAQLEKSRLLSDRFSAERPKGSFSTLEIQRTEQGDSAMYLCASSLVPGMNTEAFFGQGTRLTVV.

The V gene is TRBV5-1, the J gene TRBJ2-5, with unresolved D. The CDR3 length is 11 residues. Trimming pared 0 bases from V and 9 bases from J, leaving 6 bases between. CDR1 is SGHRS and CDR2 is YFSETQ in the germline V gene. The CDR3 DNA is TGCGCCAGCAGCTTGGACAGAGCCCAGTACTTC. It translates to CASSLDRAQYF.

The chain employs TRBV5-8 and TRBJ1-5; 8 bases match TRBD1. The germline V gene encodes CDR1 SGHTS and CDR2 YDEGEE. The CDR3 length is 15 residues. J gave up 1 base and V 4 bases, and 4 bases lay outside the gene matches. CDR3 DNA sequence: TGTGCCAGCAGCCGGGGACAGGAGAGCAATCAGCCCCAGCATTTT. Translated, it gives CASSRGQESNQPQHF.

V and J are TRBV11-2 and TRBJ2-7; D perhaps matches TRBD2 (6 bases). Germline CDR1 and CDR2: SGHAT and FQNNGV. The germline V and J ends were trimmed by 3 bases and 0 bases, with 9 bases remaining between them. The CDR3 runs to 14 residues. CDR3 sequence reads: CASSLDGGSYEQYF. The CDR3 nucleotides read TGTGCCAGCAGCTTGGACGGGGGCTCCTACGAGCAGTACTTC. The full variable domain, its missing parts supplied by reference TRBV11-2 and TRBJ2-7, is EAGVAQSPRYKIIEKRQSVAFWCNPISGHATLYWYQQILGQGPKLLIQFQNNGVVDDSQLPKDRFSAERLKGVDSTLKIQPAKLEDSAVYLCASSLDGGSYEQYFGPGTRLTVT.

This clone was found once. The rearrangement joins TRBV6-5 to TRBJ1-3, with a weak D call TRBD1 (5 bases). Germline V gene lookup returns CDR1 MNHEY and CDR2 SVGAGI. The CDR3 is 15 amino acids. V was shortened by 6 bases and J by 0 bases, with 12 bases between the two germline ends. The CDR3 spells CASRFREISGNTIYF. As DNA, the CDR3 is TGTGCCAGCAGGTTCAGGGAAATCTCTGGAAACACCATATATTTT.

This clone was recorded only once. This chain joins TRBV4-3 and TRBJ2-5; the match to TRBD1 covers 11 bases. V lost 4 bases, J lost 3 bases, and 1 base stayed unmatched. CDR1 is LGHNA, CDR2 YSLEER, per germline. The CDR3 sequence is 14 residues long. CDR3: CASSRDRGEETQYF. In DNA form, the CDR3 reads TGCGCCAGCAGCCGGGACAGGGGGGAAGAGACCCAGTACTTC.

The CDR3 here is CASSVEGVPQETQYF. The DNA for the CDR3 is TGTGCCAGCAGCGTAGAGGGGGTACCCCAAGAGACCCAGTACTTC. The chain recombines TRBV9 with TRBJ2-5; D might be TRBD1 (6 bases). V was trimmed by 0 bases and J by 1 base, leaving 10 bases between them. The length of the CDR3 is 15 residues. Germline loops: CDR1 SGDLS, CDR2 YYNGEE.

This sequence joins TRBV5-1 and TRBJ2-5, with 13 bases identical to TRBD2. The CDR3 spans 16 residues. V shed 4 bases and J 5 bases; nucleotides not matched to a gene: 8. The germline V gene has CDR1 SGHRS and CDR2 YFSETQ. Here the CDR3 reads CASSTGLAGAGETQYF. The CDR3 region has the DNA TGCGCCAGCAGCACCGGACTAGCGGGGGCGGGGGAGACCCAGTACTTC.

There are a few counts of this clone. The V call is TRBV5-6, the J call TRBJ1-1; TRBD1 matches at 7 bases. This CDR3 has 14 residues. V lost 0 bases and J lost 6; bases outside the gene matches: 5. CDR1 and CDR2 from the germline V gene are SGHDT and YYEEEE. For the CDR3, the DNA is TGTGCCAGCAGCTTGGTGGACAGGATCGCTGAAGCTTTCTTT. It specifies CASSLVDRIAEAFF.

This chain links TRBV7-2 with TRBJ2-4; D not resolved. The CDR3 covers 14 residues. Germline assignment: CDR1 SGHTA and CDR2 FQGNSA. V lost 5 bases and J 0 bases, leaving 8 bases between the germline ends. The chain's CDR3 is CASSQAIAKNIQYF. The CDR3 DNA sequence: TGTGCCAGCAGCCAGGCCATAGCCAAAAACATTCAGTACTTC.

The J gene is TRBJ2-5, the V gene TRBV28, with a tentative D call TRBD2 (6 bases). The germline V gene encodes CDR1 MDHEN and CDR2 SYDVKM. The V end lost 7 bases, the J end lost 6 bases, and 15 bases lay between the germline ends. CDR3 length: 13 amino acids. The CDR3 loop is CASTPMGGKTQYF. The CDR3 nucleotides are TGTGCCAGCACCCCCATGGGGGGTAAGACCCAGTACTTC.

The chain employs TRBV5-1 and TRBJ2-7, with D tentatively TRBD1 (5 bases). Germline V gene lookup returns CDR1 SGHRS and CDR2 YFSETQ. The CDR3 covers 13 residues. V lost 3 bases and J 7 bases, leaving 14 bases between the germline ends. The DNA of the CDR3 is TGCGCCAGCAGCTCAGACAGTGGCTGGGAGCAGTACTTC. Translated: CASSSDSGWEQYF.

This clone appeared once. The chain uses TRBV28 and TRBJ1-6; no clear D gene. The germline gives CDR1 MDHEN, CDR2 SYDVKM. Trimming removed 6 bases at V and 4 bases at J, with 10 bases between. There are 14 residues in the CDR3. CDR3 amino acids: CASRGPPYNSPLHF. The CDR3 DNA is TGTGCCAGCAGGGGCCCCCCATATAATTCACCCCTCCACTTT.

J is TRBJ2-1 and V is TRBV29-1, with D perhaps TRBD1 (6 bases). The CDR3 is 12 residues long. Trimming removed 5 bases at V and 8 bases at J, with 13 bases between. Germline values: CDR1 SQVTM, CDR2 ANQGSEA. The CDR3: CSVHTGSYEQFF. The DNA of the CDR3 is TGCAGCGTTCATACAGGGTCCTATGAGCAGTTCTTC.

This clone was recorded only once. The chain is built from TRBV28 and TRBJ2-3, with D perhaps TRBD1 (6 bases). The ends were cut back, 5 bases at V and 0 bases at J, with 18 bases in the middle. The CDR3 runs 17 residues. Germline loops: CDR1 MDHEN, CDR2 SYDVKM. The CDR3 region has the DNA TGTGCCAGCAGTCCCGACCCGAGGGGGTGGAGCACAGATACGCAGTATTTT. This codes for CASSPDPRGWSTDTQYF.

To note about this clone: At one boundary the junction diverges from the germline segment, which might be a read error. The chain uses TRBV7-7 and TRBJ2-3; maybe TRBD1 (5 bases). This CDR3 has 15 residues. The V gene's germline CDR1 is SSHAT and CDR2 FNYEAQ (reference sequence). CDR3 sequence: CASSPVGQGTDTQYF. CDR3 in DNA: TGTGCTAGCAGCCCGGTGGGGCAGGGAACAGATACGCAGTATTTT.

As regards this clone: One end of the junction is discordant with germline, which a read error may explain. The chain combines TRBV7-7 with TRBJ1-5; 7 bases fit TRBD1. CDR1 SSHAT and CDR2 FNYEAQ come from the germline V gene (reference sequence). The CDR3 runs to 15 residues. CDR3 nucleotide sequence: TGTGCTAGCAATGACAGGGTGGCGCCGCGTCAGCCCCAGCATTTT. It translates to CASNDRVAPRQPQHF.

The chain links TRBV11-1 to TRBJ1-1; 12 bases are a match to TRBD1. The trim removed 6 bases at V and 1 base at J, leaving 3 bases unmatched. Germline V gene lookup returns CDR1 SGHAT and CDR2 FQDESV (reference sequence). The CDR3 runs 15 residues. In DNA form, the CDR3 reads TGTGCCAGCAGGGGACAGGGGGCCGCGAACACTGAAGCTTTCTTT. It encodes CASRGQGAANTEAFF.